These 6 T cell receptor beta chains were sequenced from one sample in a study of tumor-infiltrating lymphocytes in localized non-small cell lung cancer (dated by TCRdb to about 2021). Receptor amplification or capture employed the immunoSEQ multiplex PCR assay. TCRdb limited this immuneACCESS table to in-frame rearrangements with V and J called. A share of clones is missing; checked studies link under half to unresolved V genes, and the rest is unexplained. In all, the sample holds approximately 13,000 clones, and approximately 70% of those were seen once. The ten largest make up 9.4% of the sample. Sequenced: lung tumor tissue. These TCRs come from a human donor with non-small cell lung cancer.

In this sample, this clone turned up a few times. J is TRBJ1-3 and V is TRBV29-1, with unresolved D. Germline lookup yields CDR1 SQVTM and CDR2 ANQGSEA. With 6 bases removed from V and 11 bases from J, the gap between germline ends came to 17 bases. The CDR3 is 12 amino acids. The CDR3 DNA follows: TGCAGCGTCCTGTTCCCGGCAGGCGCCATATATTTT. It is translated as CSVLFPAGAIYF.

This chain connects TRBV29-1 to TRBJ2-5; D is perhaps TRBD2 (7 bases). The CDR3 covers 13 residues. CDR1 is SQVTM, CDR2 ANQGSEA, per germline. Trimming took off 4 bases at V and 1 base at J, with 10 bases between the two ends. The CDR3 sequence: CSVGGGGQETQYF. Here the CDR3 DNA reads TGCAGCGTTGGGGGAGGGGGCCAAGAGACCCAGTACTTC.

This clone was counted a single time. The chain joins TRBV11-2 to TRBJ2-1, with D perhaps TRBD1 (6 bases). Germline loops: CDR1 SGHAT, CDR2 FQNNGV. CDR3 length equals 13 residues. V was clipped by 5 bases and J by 9 bases, with 14 bases between them. The CDR3 here is CASSEQGRTEQFF. The CDR3, as DNA: TGTGCCAGCAGCGAACAGGGAAGGACTGAGCAGTTCTTC.

The chain is built from TRBV4-1 and TRBJ2-5; 10 bases are a match to TRBD1. V lost 4 bases, J lost 1 base, and 21 bases stayed unmatched. The CDR3 extends over 21 amino acids. Germline V gene sequence: CDR1 MGHRA, CDR2 YSYEKL. The CDR3 nucleotides are TGCGCCAGCAGCCCAACGAGGACAGGGGGAATCCGCTCTAGCTTCCAAGAGACCCAGTACTTC. Translated, it gives CASSPTRTGGIRSSFQETQYF.

This clone appeared a single time. The V gene is TRBV6-6, the J gene TRBJ2-2; D perhaps matches TRBD2 (5 bases). Germline CDR1 reads MNHNY; CDR2 reads SVGAGI (reference sequence). V was shortened by 6 bases and J by 4 bases, with 18 bases between the two germline ends. The length of the CDR3 is 16 residues. CDR3 bases: TGTGCCAGCAGCCGCCGGATGGACTCTGCCACCGGGGAGCTGTTTTTT. Translating gives CASSRRMDSATGELFF.

The chain recombines TRBV2 with TRBJ2-5; D unresolved. Germline V gene data show CDR1 as SNHLY and CDR2 as FYNNEI. This CDR3 has 13 residues. The V end lost 3 bases, the J end lost 7 bases, and 12 bases lay between the germline ends. The CDR3 loop is CASSDPYGRTQYF. The CDR3 DNA follows: TGTGCCAGCAGTGACCCTTACGGCAGGACCCAGTACTTC.